This TCR beta chain was documented in a study of shared clonotypes between healthy human individuals. The wider study: Three plates were used per donor for CD4 naive, three for CD4 memory, two for CD8 naive and one for CD8 memory. The study's findings and limits: Limited genetic and exposure-history diversity came from having few donors.

This CDR3 contains 21 residues. Germline values: CDR1 MGHRA, CDR2 YSYEKL. V lost 0 bases, J lost 3 bases, and 21 bases stayed unmatched. Template for every sorted-subset replicate PCR totaled around 200 ng DNA, about 30,000 T cell genomes. The data were produced by immunoSEQ multiplex PCR, yet TCRdb's version contains in-frame clones alone and is incomplete. The sample carries some 980,000 clones, roughly 72% recorded once. As to this clone: The antigen is not known.

CD45RA-negative memory and CD45RA+ naive subsets were split from the CD4+ cells. The sequence came from a man between 18 and 29 years old in good health. Input material: memory CD4+ T cells sorted from blood. The subset denotes: CD45RA-negative fraction. The rearrangement joins TRBV4-1 to TRBJ2-7, with 9 bases identical to TRBD2. The CDR3 bases are TGCGCCAGCAGCCAAGATTTGCAGGGGAGGCTAGCGGGGAGGCTAGTCTACGAGCAGTACTTC. This codes for CASSQDLQGRLAGRLVYEQYF.